Detailed here is one TCR beta chain. This CDR3 spans 15 amino acids. J lost 3 bases, V lost 2 bases, and 7 bases had no gene match. Germline values: CDR1 MNHEY, CDR2 SMNVEV (reference sequence). This sample is drawn from a study of blood T cell repertoires in COVID-19. On the study more broadly: Acute-phase and convalescent COVID-19 samples originated in the United States, Italy and Spain. From T cells, B-cell-depleted T cells, or PBMCs came the material, which was cDNA or gDNA.

In the original analysis: Amplification of reference gene primers was used by the study to estimate nucleated cell counts. Only in-frame clones appear in the TCRdb table, and some are missing; sequencing was by immunoSEQ multiplex PCR. The D gene and trimming were derived from the DNA, and the V and J assignments and clone size from that table. The sample records about 210,000 clones, 75% to 90% being singletons. The TCR sequence derives from a man aged 35 to 55 with acute or convalescent COVID-19. The chain carries TRBV27 and TRBJ2-7, with 7 bases lining up with TRBD1. The sequencing input was peripheral blood. CDR3: CASSLTRTGHYEQYF. The CDR3, as DNA: TGTGCCAGCAGTTTAACCCGGACAGGCCACTACGAGCAGTACTTC.